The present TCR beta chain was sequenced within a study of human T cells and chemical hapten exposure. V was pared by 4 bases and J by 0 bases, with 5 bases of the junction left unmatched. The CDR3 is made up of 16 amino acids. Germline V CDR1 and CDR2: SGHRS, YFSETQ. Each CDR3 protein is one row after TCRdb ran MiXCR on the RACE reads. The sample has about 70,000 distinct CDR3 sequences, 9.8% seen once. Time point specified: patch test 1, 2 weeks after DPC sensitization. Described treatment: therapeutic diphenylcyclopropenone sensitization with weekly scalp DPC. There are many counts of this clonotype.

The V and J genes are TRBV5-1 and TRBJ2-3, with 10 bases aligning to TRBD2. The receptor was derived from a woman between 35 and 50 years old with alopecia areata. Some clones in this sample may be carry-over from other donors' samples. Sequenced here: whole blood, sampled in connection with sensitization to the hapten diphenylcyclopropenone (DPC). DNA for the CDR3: TGCGCCAGCAGCCCCATAGCGGGGGGAAGCACAGATACGCAGTATTTT. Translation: CASSPIAGGSTDTQYF.